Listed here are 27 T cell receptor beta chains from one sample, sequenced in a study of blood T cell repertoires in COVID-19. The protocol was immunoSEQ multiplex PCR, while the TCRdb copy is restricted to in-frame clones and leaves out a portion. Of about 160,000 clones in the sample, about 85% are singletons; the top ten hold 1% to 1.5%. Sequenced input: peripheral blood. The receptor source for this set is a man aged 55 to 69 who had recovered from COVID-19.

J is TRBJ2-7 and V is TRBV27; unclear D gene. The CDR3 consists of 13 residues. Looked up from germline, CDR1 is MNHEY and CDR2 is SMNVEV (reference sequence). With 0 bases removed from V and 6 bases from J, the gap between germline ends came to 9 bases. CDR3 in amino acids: CASSLSARGEQYF. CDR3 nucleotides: TGTGCCAGCAGTTTATCGGCACGCGGCGAGCAGTACTTC.

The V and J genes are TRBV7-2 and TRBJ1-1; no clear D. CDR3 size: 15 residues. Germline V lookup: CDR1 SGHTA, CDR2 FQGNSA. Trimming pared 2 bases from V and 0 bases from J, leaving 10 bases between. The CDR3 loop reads CASSLSTVMNTEAFF. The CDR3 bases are TGTGCCAGCAGCTTATCAACAGTCATGAACACTGAAGCTTTCTTT.

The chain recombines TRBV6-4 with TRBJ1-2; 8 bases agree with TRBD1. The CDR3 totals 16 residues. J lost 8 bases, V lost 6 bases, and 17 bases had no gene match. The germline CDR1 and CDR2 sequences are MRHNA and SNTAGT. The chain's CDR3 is CASSYYPDRGRDGYTF. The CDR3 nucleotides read TGTGCCAGCAGCTACTATCCCGACAGGGGCAGGGACGGCTACACCTTC.

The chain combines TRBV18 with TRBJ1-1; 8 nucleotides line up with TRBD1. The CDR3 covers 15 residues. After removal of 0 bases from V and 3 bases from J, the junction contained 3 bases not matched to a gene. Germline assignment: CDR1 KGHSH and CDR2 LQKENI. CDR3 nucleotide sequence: TGTGCCAGCTCACCACCAACAGGGGGTTACACTGAAGCTTTCTTT. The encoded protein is CASSPPTGGYTEAFF.

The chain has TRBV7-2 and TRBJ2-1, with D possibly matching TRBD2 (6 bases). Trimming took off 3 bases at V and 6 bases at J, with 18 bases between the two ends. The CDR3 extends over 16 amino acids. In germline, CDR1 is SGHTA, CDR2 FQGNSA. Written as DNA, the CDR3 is TGTGCCAGCAGCTTCTCGGGTCTAACCGGGGGCAATGAGCAGTTCTTC. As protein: CASSFSGLTGGNEQFF.

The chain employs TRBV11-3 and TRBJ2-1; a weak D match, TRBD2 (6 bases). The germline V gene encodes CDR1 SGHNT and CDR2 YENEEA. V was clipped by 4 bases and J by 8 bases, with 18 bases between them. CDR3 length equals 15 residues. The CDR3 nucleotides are TGTGCCAGCAGCTCCGGGGGTGGGCCCAGAGATGAGCAGTTCTTC. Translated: CASSSGGGPRDEQFF.

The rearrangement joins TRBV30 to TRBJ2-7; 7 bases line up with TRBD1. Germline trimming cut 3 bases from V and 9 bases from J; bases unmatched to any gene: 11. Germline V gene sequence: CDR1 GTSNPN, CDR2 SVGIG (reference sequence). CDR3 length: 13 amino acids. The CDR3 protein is CAWSPGTADGQYF. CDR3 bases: TGTGCCTGGAGCCCGGGGACAGCAGACGGGCAGTACTTC.

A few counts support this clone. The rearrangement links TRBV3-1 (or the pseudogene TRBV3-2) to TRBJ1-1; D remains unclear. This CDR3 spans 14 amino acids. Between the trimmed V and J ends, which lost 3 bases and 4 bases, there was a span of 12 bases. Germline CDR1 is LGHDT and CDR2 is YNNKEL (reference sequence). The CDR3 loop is CASSQGHGRTEAFF. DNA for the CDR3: TGTGCCAGCAGCCAGGGCCATGGGCGCACTGAAGCTTTCTTT.

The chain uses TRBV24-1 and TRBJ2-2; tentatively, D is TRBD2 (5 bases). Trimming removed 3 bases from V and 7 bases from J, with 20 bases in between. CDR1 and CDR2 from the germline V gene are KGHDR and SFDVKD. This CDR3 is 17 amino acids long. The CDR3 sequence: CATSDVVGVGKGGELFF. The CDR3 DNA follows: TGTGCCACCAGTGATGTTGTCGGGGTAGGGAAGGGCGGGGAGCTGTTTTTT.

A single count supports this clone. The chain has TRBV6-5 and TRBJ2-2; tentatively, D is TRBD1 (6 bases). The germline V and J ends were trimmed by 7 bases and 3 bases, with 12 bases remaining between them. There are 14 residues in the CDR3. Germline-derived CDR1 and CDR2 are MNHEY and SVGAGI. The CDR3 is CASTQPGDTGELFF. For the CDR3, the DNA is TGTGCCAGCACTCAGCCAGGGGACACCGGGGAGCTGTTTTTT.

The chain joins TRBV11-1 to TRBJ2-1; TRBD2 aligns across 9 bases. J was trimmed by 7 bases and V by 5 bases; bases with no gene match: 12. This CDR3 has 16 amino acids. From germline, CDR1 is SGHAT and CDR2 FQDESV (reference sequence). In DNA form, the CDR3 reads TGTGCCAGCAGCCCTTTGCGGGGGGGCGCAATTAATGAGCAGTTCTTC. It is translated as CASSPLRGGAINEQFF.

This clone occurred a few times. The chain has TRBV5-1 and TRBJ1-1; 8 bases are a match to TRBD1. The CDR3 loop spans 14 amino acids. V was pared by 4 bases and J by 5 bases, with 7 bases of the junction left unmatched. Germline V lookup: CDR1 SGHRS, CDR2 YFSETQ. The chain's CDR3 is CASSQDRVLTEAFF. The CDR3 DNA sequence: TGCGCCAGCAGCCAGGACAGGGTTTTGACTGAAGCTTTCTTT. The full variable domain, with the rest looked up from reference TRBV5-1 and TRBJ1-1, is KAGVTQTPRYLIKTRGQQVTLSCSPISGHRSVSWYQQTPGQGLQFLFEYFSETQRNKGNFPGRFSGRQFSNSRSEMNVSTLELGDSALYLCASSQDRVLTEAFFGQGTRLTVV.

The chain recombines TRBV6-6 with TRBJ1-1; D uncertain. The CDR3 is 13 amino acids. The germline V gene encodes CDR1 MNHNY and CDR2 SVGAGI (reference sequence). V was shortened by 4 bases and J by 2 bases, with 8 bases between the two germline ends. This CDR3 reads CASSFEGNTEAFF. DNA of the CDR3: TGTGCCAGCAGTTTCGAGGGAAACACTGAAGCTTTCTTT.

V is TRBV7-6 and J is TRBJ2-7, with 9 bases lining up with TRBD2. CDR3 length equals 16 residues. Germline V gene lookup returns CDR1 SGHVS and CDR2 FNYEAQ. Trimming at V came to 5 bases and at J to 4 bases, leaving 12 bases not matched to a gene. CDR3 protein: CASSARLGAGGYEQYF. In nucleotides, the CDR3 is TGTGCCAGCAGCGCACGCCTTGGAGCGGGGGGTTACGAGCAGTACTTC.

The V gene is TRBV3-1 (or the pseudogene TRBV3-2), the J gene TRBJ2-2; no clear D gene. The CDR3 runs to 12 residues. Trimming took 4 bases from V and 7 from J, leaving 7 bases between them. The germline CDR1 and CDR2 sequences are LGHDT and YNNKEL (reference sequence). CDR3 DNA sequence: TGTGCCAGCAGCCGCAACGGCGGGGAGCTGTTTTTT. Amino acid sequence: CASSRNGGELFF.

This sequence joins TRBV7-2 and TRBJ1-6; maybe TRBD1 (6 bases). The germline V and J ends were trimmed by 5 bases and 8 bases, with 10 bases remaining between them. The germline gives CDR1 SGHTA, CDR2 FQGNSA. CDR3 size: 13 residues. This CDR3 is CASSKKGDSPLHF. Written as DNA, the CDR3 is TGTGCCAGCAGCAAGAAGGGGGATTCACCCCTCCACTTT.

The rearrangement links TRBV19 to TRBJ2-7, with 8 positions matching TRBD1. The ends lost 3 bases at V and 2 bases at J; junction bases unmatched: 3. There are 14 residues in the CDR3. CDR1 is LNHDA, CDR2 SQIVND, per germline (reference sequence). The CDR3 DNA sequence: TGTGCCAGTAGTATCTTACAGGGGGCCTACGAGCAGTACTTC. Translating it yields CASSILQGAYEQYF.

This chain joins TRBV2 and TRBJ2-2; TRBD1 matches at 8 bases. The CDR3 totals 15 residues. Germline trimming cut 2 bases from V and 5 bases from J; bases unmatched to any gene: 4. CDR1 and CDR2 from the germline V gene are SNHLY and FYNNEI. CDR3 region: CASSEQGAGTGELFF. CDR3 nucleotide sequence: TGTGCCAGCAGTGAACAGGGGGCGGGTACCGGGGAGCTGTTTTTT.

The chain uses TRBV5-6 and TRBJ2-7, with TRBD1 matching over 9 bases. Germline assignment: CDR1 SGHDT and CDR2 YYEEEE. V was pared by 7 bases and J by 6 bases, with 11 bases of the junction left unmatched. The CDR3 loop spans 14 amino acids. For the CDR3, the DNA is TGTGCCAGCTCAATAGGGACAGGGAACTCCGAGCAGTACTTC. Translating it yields CASSIGTGNSEQYF.

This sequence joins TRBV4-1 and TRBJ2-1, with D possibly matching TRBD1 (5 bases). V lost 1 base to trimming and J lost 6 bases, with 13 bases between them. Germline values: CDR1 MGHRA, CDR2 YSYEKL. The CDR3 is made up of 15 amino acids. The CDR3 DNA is TGCGCCAGCAGCCAAGGATCTAGTGGGGCCAATGAGCAGTTCTTC. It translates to CASSQGSSGANEQFF.

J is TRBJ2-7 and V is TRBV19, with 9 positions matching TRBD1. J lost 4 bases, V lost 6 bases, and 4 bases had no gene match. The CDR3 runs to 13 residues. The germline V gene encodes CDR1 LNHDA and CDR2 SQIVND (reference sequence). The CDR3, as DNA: TGTGCCAGTAGGAGGACAGGGGAATACGAGCAGTACTTC. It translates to CASRRTGEYEQYF.

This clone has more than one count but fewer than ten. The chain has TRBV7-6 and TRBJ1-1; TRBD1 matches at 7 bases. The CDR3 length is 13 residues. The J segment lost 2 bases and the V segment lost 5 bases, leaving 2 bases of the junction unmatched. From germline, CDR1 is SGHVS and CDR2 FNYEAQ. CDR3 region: CASSAGGNTEAFF. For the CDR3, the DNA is TGTGCCAGCAGCGCAGGGGGAAACACTGAAGCTTTCTTT.

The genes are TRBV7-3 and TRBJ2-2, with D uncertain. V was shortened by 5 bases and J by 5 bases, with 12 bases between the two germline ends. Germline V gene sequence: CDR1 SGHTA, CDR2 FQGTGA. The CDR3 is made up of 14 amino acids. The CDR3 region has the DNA TGTGCCAGCAGCCCCGCCCTGGCTACCGGGGAGCTGTTTTTT. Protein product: CASSPALATGELFF.

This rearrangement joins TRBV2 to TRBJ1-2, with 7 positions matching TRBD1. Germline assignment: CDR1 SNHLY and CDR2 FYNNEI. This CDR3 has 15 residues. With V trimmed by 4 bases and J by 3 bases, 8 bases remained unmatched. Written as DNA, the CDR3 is TGTGCCAGCAGTGCGATTGACAGGGCTTACTATGGCTACACCTTC. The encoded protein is CASSAIDRAYYGYTF.

CDR3: CASSQGSEKLFF. In DNA form, the CDR3 reads TGCGCCAGCAGCCAGGGCAGTGAAAAACTGTTTTTT. The rearrangement joins TRBV4-1 to TRBJ1-4; D not resolved. The germline gives CDR1 MGHRA, CDR2 YSYEKL. The CDR3 is 12 residues long. V was cut by 3 bases and J by 7 bases, with 6 bases left in between.

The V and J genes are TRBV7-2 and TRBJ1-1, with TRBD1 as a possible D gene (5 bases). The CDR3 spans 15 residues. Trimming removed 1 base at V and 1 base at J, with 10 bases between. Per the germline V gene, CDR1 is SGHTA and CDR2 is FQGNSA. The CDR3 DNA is TGTGCCAGCAGCTTAGTCCCGGACAAGAACACTGAAGCTTTCTTT. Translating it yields CASSLVPDKNTEAFF. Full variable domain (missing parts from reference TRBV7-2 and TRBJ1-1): GAGVSQSPSNKVTEKGKDVELRCDPISGHTALYWYRQSLGQGLEFLIYFQGNSAPDKSGLPSDRFSAERTGGSVSTLTIQRTQQEDSAVYLCASSLVPDKNTEAFFGQGTRLTVV.

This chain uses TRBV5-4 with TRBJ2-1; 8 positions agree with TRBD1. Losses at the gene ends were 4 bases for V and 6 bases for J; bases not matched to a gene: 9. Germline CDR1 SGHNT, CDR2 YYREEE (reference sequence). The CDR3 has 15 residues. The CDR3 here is CASSEPGQVGNEQFF. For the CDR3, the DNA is TGTGCCAGCAGCGAACCGGGACAGGTGGGCAATGAGCAGTTCTTC. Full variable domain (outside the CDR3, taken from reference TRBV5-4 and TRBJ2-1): ETGVTQSPTHLIKTRGQQVTLRCSSQSGHNTVSWYQQALGQGPQFIFQYYREEENGRGNFPPRFSGLQFPNYSSELNVNALELDDSALYLCASSEPGQVGNEQFFGPGTRLTVL.